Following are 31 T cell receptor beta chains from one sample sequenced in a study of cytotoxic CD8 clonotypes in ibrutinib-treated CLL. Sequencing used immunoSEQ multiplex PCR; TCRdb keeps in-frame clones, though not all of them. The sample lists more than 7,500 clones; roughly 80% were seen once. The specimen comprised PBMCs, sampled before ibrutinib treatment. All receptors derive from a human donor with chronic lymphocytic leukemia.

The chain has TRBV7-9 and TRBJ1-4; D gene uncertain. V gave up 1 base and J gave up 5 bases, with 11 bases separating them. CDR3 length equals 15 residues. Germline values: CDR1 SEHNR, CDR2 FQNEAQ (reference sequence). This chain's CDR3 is CASSLGGRINEKLFF. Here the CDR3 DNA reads TGTGCCAGCAGCTTAGGGGGTCGGATAAATGAAAAACTGTTTTTT.

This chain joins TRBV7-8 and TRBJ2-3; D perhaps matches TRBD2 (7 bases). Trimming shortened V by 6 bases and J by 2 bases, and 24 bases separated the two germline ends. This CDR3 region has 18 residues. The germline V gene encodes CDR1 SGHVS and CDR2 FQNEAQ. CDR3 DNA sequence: TGTGCCAGCAGATTATTGGGAACCGGGGGGCTAACCACAGATACGCAGTATTTT. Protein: CASRLLGTGGLTTDTQYF.

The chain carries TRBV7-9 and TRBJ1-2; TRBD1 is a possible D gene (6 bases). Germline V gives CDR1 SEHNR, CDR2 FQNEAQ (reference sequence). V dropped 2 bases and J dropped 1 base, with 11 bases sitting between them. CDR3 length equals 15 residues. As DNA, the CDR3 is TGTGCCAGCAGCTTACCAGAGGGGGGTAACTATGGCTACACCTTC. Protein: CASSLPEGGNYGYTF.

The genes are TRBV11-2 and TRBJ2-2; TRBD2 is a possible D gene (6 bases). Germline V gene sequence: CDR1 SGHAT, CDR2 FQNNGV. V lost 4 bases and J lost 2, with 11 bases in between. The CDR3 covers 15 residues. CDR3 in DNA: TGTGCCAGCAGCTCGGGGACTTCCAACACCGGGGAGCTGTTTTTT. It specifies CASSSGTSNTGELFF.

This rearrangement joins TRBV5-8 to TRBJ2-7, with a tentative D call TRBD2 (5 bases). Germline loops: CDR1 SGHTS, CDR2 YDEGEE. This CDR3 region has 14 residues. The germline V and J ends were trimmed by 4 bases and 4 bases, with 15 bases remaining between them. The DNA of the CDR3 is TGTGCCAGCAGCCTATTGCCGGGGATGTACGAGCAGTACTTC. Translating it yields CASSLLPGMYEQYF.

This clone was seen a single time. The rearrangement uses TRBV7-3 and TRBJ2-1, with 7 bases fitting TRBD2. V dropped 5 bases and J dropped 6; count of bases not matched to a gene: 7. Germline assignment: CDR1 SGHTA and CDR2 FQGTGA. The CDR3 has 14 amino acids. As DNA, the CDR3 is TGTGCCAGCAGCATCGAGCGGGGATTCAATGAGCAGTTCTTC. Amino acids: CASSIERGFNEQFF.

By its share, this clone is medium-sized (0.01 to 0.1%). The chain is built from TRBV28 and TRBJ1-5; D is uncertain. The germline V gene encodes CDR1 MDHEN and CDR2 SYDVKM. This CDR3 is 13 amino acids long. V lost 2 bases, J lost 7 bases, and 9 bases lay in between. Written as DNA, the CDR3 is TGTGCCAGCAGTTTAAGGGTTGGGCAGCCCCAGCATTTT. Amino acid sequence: CASSLRVGQPQHF.

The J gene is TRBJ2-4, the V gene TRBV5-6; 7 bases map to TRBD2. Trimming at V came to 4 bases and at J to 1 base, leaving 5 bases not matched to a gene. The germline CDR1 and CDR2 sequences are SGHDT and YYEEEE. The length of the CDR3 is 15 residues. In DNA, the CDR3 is TGTGCCAGCAGCACAGCGGGGTGGGCCAAAAACATTCAGTACTTC. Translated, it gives CASSTAGWAKNIQYF.

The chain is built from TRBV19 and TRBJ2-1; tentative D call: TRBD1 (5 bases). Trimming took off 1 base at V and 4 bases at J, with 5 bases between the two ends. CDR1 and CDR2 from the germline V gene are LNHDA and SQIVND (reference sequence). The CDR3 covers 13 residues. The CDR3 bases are TGTGCCAGTAGTATAGCAGGGTACAATGAGCAGTTCTTC. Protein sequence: CASSIAGYNEQFF. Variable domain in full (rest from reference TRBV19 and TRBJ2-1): DGGITQSPKYLFRKEGQNVTLSCEQNLNHDAMYWYRQDPGQGLRLIYYSQIVNDFQKGDIAEGYSVSREKKESFPLTVTSAQKNPTAFYLCASSIAGYNEQFFGPGTRLTVL.

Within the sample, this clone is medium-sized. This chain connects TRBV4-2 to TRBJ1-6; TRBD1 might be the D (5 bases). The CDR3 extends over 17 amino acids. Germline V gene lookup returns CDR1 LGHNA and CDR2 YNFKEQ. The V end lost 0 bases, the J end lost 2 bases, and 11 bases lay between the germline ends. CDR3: CASSQEGLRTYNSPLHF. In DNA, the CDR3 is TGTGCCAGCAGCCAAGAGGGACTCCGGACCTATAATTCACCCCTCCACTTT.

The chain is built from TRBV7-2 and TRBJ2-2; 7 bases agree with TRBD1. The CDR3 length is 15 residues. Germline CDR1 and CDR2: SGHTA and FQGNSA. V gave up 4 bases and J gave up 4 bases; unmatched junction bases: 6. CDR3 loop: CASSYLRGTTGELFF. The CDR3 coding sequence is TGTGCCAGCAGCTACCTCAGGGGGACCACCGGGGAGCTGTTTTTT.

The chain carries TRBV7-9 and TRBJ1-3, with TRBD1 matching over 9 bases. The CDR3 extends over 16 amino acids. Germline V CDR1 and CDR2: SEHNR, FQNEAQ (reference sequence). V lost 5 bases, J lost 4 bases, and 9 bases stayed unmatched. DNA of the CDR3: TGTGCCAGCAGCATCCTGACAGGGGGTTCGGGAAACACCATATATTTT. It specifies CASSILTGGSGNTIYF.

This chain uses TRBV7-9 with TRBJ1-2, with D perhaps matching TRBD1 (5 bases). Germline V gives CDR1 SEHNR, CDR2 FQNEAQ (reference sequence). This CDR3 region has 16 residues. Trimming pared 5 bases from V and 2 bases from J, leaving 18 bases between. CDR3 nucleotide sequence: TGTGCCAGCAGCCGGGAGGGGAGAGCGACAAACTATGGCTACACCTTC. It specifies CASSREGRATNYGYTF.

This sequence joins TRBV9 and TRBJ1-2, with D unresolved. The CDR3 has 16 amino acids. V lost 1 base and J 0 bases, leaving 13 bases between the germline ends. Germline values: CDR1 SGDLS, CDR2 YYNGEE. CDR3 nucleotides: TGTGCCAGCAGCGTACAGAGTTCAGCTCCTAACTATGGCTACACCTTC. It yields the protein CASSVQSSAPNYGYTF.

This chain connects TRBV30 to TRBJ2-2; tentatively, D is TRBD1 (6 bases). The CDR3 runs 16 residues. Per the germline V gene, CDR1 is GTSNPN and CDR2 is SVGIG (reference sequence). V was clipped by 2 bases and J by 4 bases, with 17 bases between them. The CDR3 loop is CAWSTPGALRTGELFF. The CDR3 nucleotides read TGTGCCTGGAGTACACCAGGGGCGTTGCGCACCGGGGAGCTGTTTTTT.

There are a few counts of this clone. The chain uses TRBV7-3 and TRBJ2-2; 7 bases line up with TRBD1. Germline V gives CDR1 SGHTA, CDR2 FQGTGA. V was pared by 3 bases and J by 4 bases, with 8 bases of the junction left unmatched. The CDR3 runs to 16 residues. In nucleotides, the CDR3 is TGTGCCAGCAGCTTGGGACCCACAGGGGTCACCGGGGAGCTGTTTTTT. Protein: CASSLGPTGVTGELFF.

CDR3 coding DNA: TGCAGTGTCCCGTTGGTTGAGCAGTTCTTC. Its translation is CSVPLVEQFF. J is TRBJ2-1 and V is TRBV20-1; D is unclear. CDR1 is DFQATT and CDR2 is SNEGSKA in the germline V gene (reference sequence). Trimming pared 7 bases from V and 9 bases from J, leaving 10 bases between. CDR3 length equals 10 residues.

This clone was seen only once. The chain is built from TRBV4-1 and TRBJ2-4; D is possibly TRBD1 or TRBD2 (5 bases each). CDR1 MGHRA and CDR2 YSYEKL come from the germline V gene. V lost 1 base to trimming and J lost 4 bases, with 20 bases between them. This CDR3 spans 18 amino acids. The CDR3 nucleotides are TGCGCCAGCAGCCAAGTTGTCTTCACGGGGCCGAAAAAAAACATTCAGTACTTC. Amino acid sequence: CASSQVVFTGPKKNIQYF.

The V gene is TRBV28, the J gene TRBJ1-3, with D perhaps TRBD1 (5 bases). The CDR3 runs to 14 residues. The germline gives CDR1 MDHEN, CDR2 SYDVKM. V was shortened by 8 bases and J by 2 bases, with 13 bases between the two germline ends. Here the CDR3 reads CASLRGGTGNTIYF. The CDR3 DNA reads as TGTGCCAGCCTACGCGGGGGAACTGGAAACACCATATATTTT.

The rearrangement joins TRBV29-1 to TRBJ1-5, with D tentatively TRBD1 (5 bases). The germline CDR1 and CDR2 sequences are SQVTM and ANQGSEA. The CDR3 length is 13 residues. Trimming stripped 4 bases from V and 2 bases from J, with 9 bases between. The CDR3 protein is CSVGGDGNQPQHF. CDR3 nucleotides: TGCAGCGTTGGCGGGGACGGCAATCAGCCCCAGCATTTT.

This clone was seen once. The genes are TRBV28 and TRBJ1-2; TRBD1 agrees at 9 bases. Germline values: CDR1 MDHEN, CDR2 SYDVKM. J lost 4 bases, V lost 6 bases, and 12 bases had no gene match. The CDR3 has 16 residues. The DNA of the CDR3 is TGTGCCAGCAGACCCCTCGGGACAGGGATTTTCTATGGCTACACCTTC. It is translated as CASRPLGTGIFYGYTF.

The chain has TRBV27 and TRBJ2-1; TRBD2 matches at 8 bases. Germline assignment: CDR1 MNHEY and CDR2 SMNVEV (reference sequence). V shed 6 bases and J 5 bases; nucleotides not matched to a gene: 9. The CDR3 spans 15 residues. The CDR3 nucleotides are TGTGCCAGCAGCCCTGTTGGTAGCGGGAACAATGAGCAGTTCTTC. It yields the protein CASSPVGSGNNEQFF.

This CDR3 is CASSVELAGGREQFF. DNA for the CDR3: TGTGCCAGCAGCGTAGAACTAGCGGGGGGGCGTGAGCAGTTCTTC. The gene calls are TRBV9 and TRBJ2-1; 13 nucleotides align to TRBD2. The CDR3 covers 15 residues. J lost 9 bases, V lost 0 bases, and 3 bases had no gene match. Germline V gene sequence: CDR1 SGDLS, CDR2 YYNGEE.

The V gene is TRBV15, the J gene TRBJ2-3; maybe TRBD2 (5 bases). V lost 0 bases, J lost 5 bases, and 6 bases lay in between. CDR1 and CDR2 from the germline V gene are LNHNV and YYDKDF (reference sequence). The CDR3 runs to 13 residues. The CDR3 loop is CATSRESGDTQYF. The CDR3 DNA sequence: TGTGCCACCAGCAGAGAGAGCGGAGATACGCAGTATTTT. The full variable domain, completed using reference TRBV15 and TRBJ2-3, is DAMVIQNPRYQVTQFGKPVTLSCSQTLNHNVMYWYQQKSSQAPKLLFHYYDKDFNNEADTPDNFQSRRPNTSFCFLDIRSPGLGDTAMYLCATSRESGDTQYFGPGTRLTVL.

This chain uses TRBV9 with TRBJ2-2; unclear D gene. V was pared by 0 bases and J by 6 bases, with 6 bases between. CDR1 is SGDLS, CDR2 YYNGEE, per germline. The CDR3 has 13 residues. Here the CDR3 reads CASSVANAGELFF. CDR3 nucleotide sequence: TGTGCCAGCAGCGTAGCTAACGCCGGGGAGCTGTTTTTT.

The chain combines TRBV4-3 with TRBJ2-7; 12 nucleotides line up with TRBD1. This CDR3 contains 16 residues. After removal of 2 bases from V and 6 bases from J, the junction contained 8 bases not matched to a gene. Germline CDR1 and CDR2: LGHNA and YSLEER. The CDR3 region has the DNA TGCGCCAGCAGCCAAAACTCCGGGACAGGGGGCTTCGAGCAGTACTTC. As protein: CASSQNSGTGGFEQYF.

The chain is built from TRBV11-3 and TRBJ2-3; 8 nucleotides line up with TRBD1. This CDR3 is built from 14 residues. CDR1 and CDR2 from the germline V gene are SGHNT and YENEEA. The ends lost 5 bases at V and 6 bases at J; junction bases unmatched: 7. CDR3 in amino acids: CASSLGTGADTQYF. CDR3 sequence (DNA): TGTGCCAGCAGCCTCGGGACAGGAGCGGATACGCAGTATTTT. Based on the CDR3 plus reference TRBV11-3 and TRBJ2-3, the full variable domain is EAGVVQSPRYKIIEKKQPVAFWCNPISGHNTLYWYLQNLGQGPELLIRYENEEAVDDSQLPKDRFSAERLKGVDSTLKIQPAELGDSAVYLCASSLGTGADTQYFGPGTRLTVL.

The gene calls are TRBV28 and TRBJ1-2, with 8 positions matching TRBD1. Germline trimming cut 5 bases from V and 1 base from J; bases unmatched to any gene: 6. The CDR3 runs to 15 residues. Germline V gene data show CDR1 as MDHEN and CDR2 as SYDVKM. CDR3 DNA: TGTGCCAGCAGTGTCAGGGGGCCGATTAACTATGGCTACACCTTC. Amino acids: CASSVRGPINYGYTF.

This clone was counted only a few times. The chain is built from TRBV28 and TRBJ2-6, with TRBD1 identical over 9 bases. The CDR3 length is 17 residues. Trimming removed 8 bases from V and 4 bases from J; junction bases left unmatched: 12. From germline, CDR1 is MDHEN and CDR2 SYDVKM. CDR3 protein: CASGGPGTGLGANVLTF. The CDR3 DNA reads TGTGCCAGCGGAGGTCCCGGGACAGGGCTCGGGGCCAACGTCCTGACTTTC.

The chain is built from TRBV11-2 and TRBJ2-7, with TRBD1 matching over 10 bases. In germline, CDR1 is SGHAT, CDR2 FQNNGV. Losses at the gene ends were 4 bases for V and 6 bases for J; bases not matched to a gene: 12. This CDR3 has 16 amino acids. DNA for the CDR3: TGTGCCAGCAGCTCGATGGGGTGGGACAGGGGTCTCGAGCAGTACTTC. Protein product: CASSSMGWDRGLEQYF.

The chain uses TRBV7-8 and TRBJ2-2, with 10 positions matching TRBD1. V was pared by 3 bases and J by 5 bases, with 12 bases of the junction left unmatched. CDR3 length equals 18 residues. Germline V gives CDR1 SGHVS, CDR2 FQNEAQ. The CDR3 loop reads CASSLKYPRDRGTGELFF. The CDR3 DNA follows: TGTGCCAGCAGCTTGAAATACCCCCGGGACAGGGGTACCGGGGAGCTGTTTTTT.